This TCR beta chain was sequenced during a study of T cells in Graves' hyperthyroidism and ophthalmopathy. CDR3 size: 14 residues. Germline V gene sequence: CDR1 SGHNT, CDR2 YENEEA. Trimming removed 3 bases from V and 2 bases from J, with 10 bases in between. Study-level points and caveats: In the blood, most expanded thyroid clonotypes above 0.001 appeared as well.

There were TCR beta CDR3 regions amplified from RNA transcripts. Initially, a first-round RT-PCR of the TCR CDR3 employed the HTBI primer set. TCRdb independently ran MiXCR on the multiplex PCR reads; one entry per CDR3 protein. The repertoire holds approximately 360,000 distinct CDR3 sequences, roughly 25% seen once, with more than 60% in the top ten. This clonotype was observed many times. The antigen is not known. Uncontrolled infection, other autoimmune disease, pregnancy or lactation disqualified patients from enrolment. This receptor was identified in a man aged 50 or older with Graves' hyperthyroidism. Sequenced material: blood. The chain recombines TRBV11-3 with TRBJ2-5; tentative D call: TRBD2 (6 bases). The CDR3 region has the DNA TGTGCCAGCAGCTTTGGTAGCGGACAAGAGACCCAGTACTTC. Encoded protein: CASSFGSGQETQYF. Full variable domain (remainder filled in from reference TRBV11-3 and TRBJ2-5): EAGVVQSPRYKIIEKKQPVAFWCNPISGHNTLYWYLQNLGQGPELLIRYENEEAVDDSQLPKDRFSAERLKGVDSTLKIQPAELGDSAVYLCASSFGSGQETQYFGPGTRLLVL.